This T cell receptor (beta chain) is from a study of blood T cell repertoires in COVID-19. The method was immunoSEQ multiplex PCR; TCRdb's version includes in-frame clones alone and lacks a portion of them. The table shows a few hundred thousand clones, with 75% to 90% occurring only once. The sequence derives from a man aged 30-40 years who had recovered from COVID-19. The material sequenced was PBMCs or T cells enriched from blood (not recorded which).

For the CDR3, the DNA is TGCGCCAGCAGCCCTGGGACTAGCGGGCCCGAGCAGTACTTC. This codes for CASSPGTSGPEQYF. The chain carries TRBV4-1 and TRBJ2-7, with 12 bases that match TRBD2. CDR1 is MGHRA and CDR2 is YSYEKL in the germline V gene. This CDR3 comprises 14 residues. V was clipped by 4 bases and J by 6 bases; unmatched bases: 4.